This T cell receptor (beta chain) was identified during a study of T cells in localized non-small cell lung cancer. Germline loops: CDR1 SGHNT, CDR2 YENEEA. This CDR3 is 15 amino acids long. Trimming shortened V by 6 bases and J by 6 bases, and 20 bases separated the two germline ends. This clone rates as medium-sized. TCRdb's table, derived via immunoSEQ multiplex PCR, lists solely in-frame clones and lacks some. The sample carries about 5,000 clones, approximately 35% recorded once. The V gene is TRBV11-3, the J gene TRBJ1-1, with D possibly being TRBD1 (5 bases). This specimen consisted of lung tumor tissue, obtained before any cancer treatment. The receptor comes from a male donor older than 55 with stage III lung adenocarcinoma. This CDR3 reads CASSSRRASNAEAFF. CDR3 nucleotides: TGTGCCAGCAGTTCACGCAGGGCTTCAAACGCTGAAGCTTTCTTT.